The sequence of this T cell receptor beta chain was determined in a study of regulatory T cells in long-lasting Graves disease (TCRdb year 2021). About the investigation overall: Persistent Graves' disease meant more than 5 years of antithyroid drug treatment with TSH receptor autoantibodies that stayed positive. Persistent Graves' disease patients were compared with newly diagnosed Graves' disease patients by peripheral blood TCR sequencing and RNA sequencing. The study was registered as a clinical trial and conducted in China. A total of about 35 samples underwent TCR sequencing, from about 13 patients with persistent Graves' disease and 20 or so patients with newly diagnosed Graves' disease. Persistent Graves' disease patients in the clinical cohort had taken antithyroid drugs for 9 to 11 years on average.

As regards this clonotype: The target of this receptor is not known. Per-nucleotide qualities are absent, and no much larger clonotype sits a single base away.

Beyond this particular receptor, the publication reports: As a limitation, the authors acknowledged that the small sample size may reduce accuracy. Sequencing and analysis were restricted to the TCR beta chain. Lower TCR Shannon entropy and fewer highly expanded clones were observed in persistent Graves' disease patients than in newly diagnosed patients, which suggested clonal expansion. Peripheral blood alone was examined, since thyroid tissue, which constituted the primary lesion, could not be accessed. More public clonotypes were shared among persistent patients (2,741) than among newly diagnosed patients (966). Preferential use of TRBV28, TRBJ1-2 and TRBJ2-5 was observed in persistent disease, whereas TRBV20-1 and TRBJ2-1 were favored in newly diagnosed disease.

The time point label of this sample denotes: persistent/refractory GD, antithyroid drugs over 5 years with positive TRAb. For both TCR sequencing and RNA sequencing, RNA was extracted from PBMCs using TRIzol. The diagnosis of Graves' disease was made according to American Thyroid Association guidelines. The patients came from an endocrinology department in Xi'an, China. From each patient, approximately 10 milliliters of peripheral blood was collected into an EDTA anticoagulant tube. PBMCs were isolated by Ficoll Paque Plus density gradient separation without further T cell sorting. RNA quality was checked with an Agilent 2100 Bioanalyzer and agarose gel, and concentration with a NanoDrop 2000. Reading from cysteine to phenylalanine, the CDR3 counts 15 amino acids. Solely the CDR3 DNA is kept, with 45 bases framed from the first base. Per the germline V gene (reference sequence), MNHEY is the CDR1 and SMNVEV is the CDR2. Clipping removes 6 bases from V and 10 bases from J, with 11 as the unmatched junction base count.

The library relied on multiplex PCR. TCRdb names Illumina HiSeq 4000 as the instrument used. iRepertoire HTBI primers and Arm-PCR amplification of CDR3 regions were used to construct TCR beta libraries. Before sequencing, the PCR products went through gel purification. The original methods were these. Gene usage analysis of CDR3 amino acid clonotypes relied on the roughly 60 TRBV and 14 TRBJ segments identified across samples. COPE and FqMerger were used to merge filtered high-quality paired reads into contigs. BLAST was used to align contigs to IMGT TRBV, TRBD and TRBJ reference genes, with CDR3 defined following IMGT. Clonotypes above 0.1% frequency were classified as highly expanded clones. Shannon entropy was used to measure repertoire diversity, and the Gini coefficient was used to measure V-J evenness. Public clonotypes were defined as clonotypes shared by more than one individual. Using fastp at Q25 and MiXCR, TCRdb reprocessed the public reads and kept productive beta chains. Each record represents a unique CDR3 protein, reported with the most common genes and DNA among its rows. The V and J calls follow TCRdb's processing rather than the paper's. Present in this sample are roughly 450,000 distinct CDR3 sequences, less than 25% of which were seen just once. The ten largest clones add up to approximately 8% of the sample.

The source is a female donor with Graves disease. The rearrangement joined TRBV27 to TRBJ1-6; 8 bases in the middle match TRBD1. The starting material was peripheral blood mononuclear cells (PBMCs), obtained when the disease was refractory, from a patient treated with antithyroid drugs. The CDR3 region: CASSKSWTGWSPLHF. The nucleotides read TGTGCCAGCAGCAAATCCTGGACAGGGTGGTCACCCCTCCACTTT.